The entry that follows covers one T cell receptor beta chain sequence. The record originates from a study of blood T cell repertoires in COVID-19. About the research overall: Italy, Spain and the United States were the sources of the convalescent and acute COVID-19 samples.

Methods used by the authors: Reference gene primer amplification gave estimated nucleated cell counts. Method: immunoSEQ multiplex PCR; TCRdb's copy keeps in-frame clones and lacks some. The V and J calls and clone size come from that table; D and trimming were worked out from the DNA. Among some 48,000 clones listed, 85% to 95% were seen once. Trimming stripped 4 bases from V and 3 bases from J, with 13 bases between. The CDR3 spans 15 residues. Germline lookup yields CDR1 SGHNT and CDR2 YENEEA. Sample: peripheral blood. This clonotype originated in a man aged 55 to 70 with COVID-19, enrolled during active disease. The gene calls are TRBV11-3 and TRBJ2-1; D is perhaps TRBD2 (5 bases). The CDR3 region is CASSSDGLSYNEQFF. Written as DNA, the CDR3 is TGTGCCAGCAGCTCGGACGGACTCAGCTACAATGAGCAGTTCTTC. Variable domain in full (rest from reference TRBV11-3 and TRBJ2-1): EAGVVQSPRYKIIEKKQPVAFWCNPISGHNTLYWYLQNLGQGPELLIRYENEEAVDDSQLPKDRFSAERLKGVDSTLKIQPAELGDSAVYLCASSSDGLSYNEQFFGPGTRLTVL.